Below are 21 T cell receptor beta chains sequenced from a single sample in a study of regulatory T cells in long-lasting Graves disease. Described time point: newly diagnosed GD, antithyroid drugs for less than 3 months. There was RNA extracted from PBMCs, and the TCR library was made from it. Library construction for TCR beta used iRepertoire HTBI primers and Arm-PCR of CDR3 regions. TCRdb reanalysed the multiplex PCR reads using MiXCR and keeps one entry per CDR3 protein. The table lists approximately 400,000 distinct CDR3 sequences, around 14% of them singletons. The same sample was also used in a study of T cells in Graves' hyperthyroidism and ophthalmopathy.

Sequences were derived from peripheral blood mononuclear cells (PBMCs), sampled at new diagnosis, from a patient treated with antithyroid drugs. The receptor set was obtained from a woman younger than 45 with Graves disease.

This clonotype was observed many times. The chain has TRBV7-8 and TRBJ2-7, with 9 positions matching TRBD1. The J segment lost 1 base and the V segment lost 5 bases, leaving 6 bases of the junction unmatched. The CDR3 spans 15 residues. Germline assignment: CDR1 SGHVS and CDR2 FQNEAQ. CDR3 amino acids: CASSLGTGISYEQYF. DNA of the CDR3: TGTGCCAGCAGCCTAGGGACAGGGATTTCCTACGAGCAGTACTTC.

The chain couples TRBV29-1 to TRBJ2-1, with 9 bases that match TRBD1. Germline V CDR1 and CDR2: SQVTM, ANQGSEA. The CDR3 spans 14 residues. V trimming: 3 bases; J trimming: 7 bases; junction bases outside the gene matches: 7. DNA of the CDR3: TGCAGCGTTGACGGGGGACAGGGTGGTAATGAGCAGTTCTTC. The encoded protein is CSVDGGQGGNEQFF.

This clonotype showed up many times. The genes are TRBV6-2 or TRBV6-3 and TRBJ2-1, with 8 nucleotides matching TRBD2. The CDR3 is 15 amino acids. V lost 7 bases to trimming and J lost 6 bases; unmatched junction nucleotides: 11. Germline lookup yields CDR1 MNHEY and CDR2 SVGEGT. CDR3 loop: CASIHGTRAPNEQFF. The CDR3 DNA is TGTGCCAGCATCCACGGGACTAGGGCCCCCAATGAGCAGTTCTTC.

This clonotype has a handful of counts. The chain links TRBV9 to TRBJ2-7, with D possibly TRBD1 on 5 matching bases. V shed 3 bases and J shed 8 bases, with 21 bases lying between them. The V gene's germline CDR1 is SGDLS and CDR2 YYNGEE. The CDR3 contains 15 residues. The CDR3 region has the DNA TGTGCCAGCAGCGAGGCCCTAGGGCAGGGATCGAAGCAGTACTTC. Translated: CASSEALGQGSKQYF.

The chain's CDR3 is CAGAPHSSYEQYF. CDR3 sequence (DNA): TGTGCCGGCGCCCCACATAGCTCCTACGAGCAGTACTTC. The gene calls are TRBV28 and TRBJ2-7; the D is unclear. The V gene lost 11 bases and the J gene lost 0 bases, with 14 bases spanning the gap. The CDR3 covers 13 residues. Germline CDR1 reads MDHEN; CDR2 reads SYDVKM. Drawing the rest from reference TRBV28 and TRBJ2-7, the complete variable domain is DVKVTQSSRYLVKRTGEKVFLECVQDMDHENMFWYRQDPGLGLRLIYFSYDVKMKEKGDIPEGYSVSREKKERFSLILESASTNQTSMYLCAGAPHSSYEQYFGPGTRLTVT.

This rearrangement joins TRBV5-1 to TRBJ2-3, with 8 bases that match TRBD2. Germline V CDR1 and CDR2: SGHRS, YFSETQ. V lost 4 bases to trimming and J lost 3 bases; unmatched junction nucleotides: 13. CDR3 length: 17 amino acids. CDR3: CASSLPGLGVLTDTQYF. The CDR3 nucleotides read TGCGCCAGCAGCCTACCGGGACTAGGGGTTTTAACAGATACGCAGTATTTT.

This clonotype was observed a few times. The gene calls are TRBV25-1 and TRBJ1-1; D is undetermined. The CDR3 contains 15 residues. Germline V gene lookup returns CDR1 MGHDK and CDR2 SYGVNS. The V end was cut by 4 bases, the J end by 2 bases, with 14 bases between. The CDR3 region is CASSGRLAVNTEAFF. The CDR3 region has the DNA TGTGCCAGCAGTGGACGTTTGGCGGTTAACACTGAAGCTTTCTTT.

The genes are TRBV4-1 and TRBJ2-1; 15 positions agree with TRBD2. The length of the CDR3 is 16 residues. J gave up 8 bases and V 4 bases, and 6 bases lay outside the gene matches. Germline V lookup: CDR1 MGHRA, CDR2 YSYEKL. The DNA of the CDR3 is TGCGCCAGCAGCCGGACTAGCGGGAGGGCCGGAGATGAGCAGTTCTTC. As protein: CASSRTSGRAGDEQFF.

The V and J genes are TRBV27 and TRBJ2-7; D perhaps matches TRBD2 (5 bases). Trimming took off 1 base at V and 6 bases at J, with 10 bases between the two ends. The CDR3 contains 13 residues. CDR1 and CDR2 (germline): MNHEY, SMNVEV (reference sequence). CDR3 in amino acids: CASSLFETTEQYF. CDR3 in DNA: TGTGCCAGCAGTTTATTTGAGACTACCGAGCAGTACTTC.

This clonotype appeared a few times. The chain joins TRBV27 to TRBJ2-2, with D hard to call. The ends were cut back, 10 bases at V and 0 bases at J, with 3 bases in the middle. CDR3 length: 11 amino acids. CDR1 is MNHEY and CDR2 is SMNVEV in the germline V gene (reference sequence). For the CDR3, the DNA is TGTGCCATCGCGAACACCGGGGAGCTGTTTTTT. This sequence encodes CAIANTGELFF.

This clonotype has at least ten counts. This rearrangement joins TRBV11-2 to TRBJ1-4; tentative D call: TRBD1 (5 bases). CDR3 length: 13 amino acids. With 5 bases removed from V and 4 bases from J, the gap between germline ends came to 8 bases. Germline V lookup: CDR1 SGHAT, CDR2 FQNNGV. The CDR3 nucleotides are TGTGCCAGCAGCCAGGGCATTAATGAAAAACTGTTTTTT. It codes for CASSQGINEKLFF.

V and J are TRBV20-1 and TRBJ1-2; 9 bases align to TRBD1. CDR1 is DFQATT and CDR2 is SNEGSKA in the germline V gene (reference sequence). This CDR3 has 11 amino acids. The junction had 2 bases not matched to a gene; V was cut back by 6 bases and J by 6 bases. CDR3 nucleotides: TGCAGTGCGGACAGGGGAGATGGCTACACCTTC. Encoded protein: CSADRGDGYTF.

This clonotype appeared a few times. CDR3 region: CASSKGGFGQPQHF. The CDR3 nucleotides read TGTGCCAGCAGCAAAGGGGGTTTCGGACAGCCCCAGCATTTT. The gene calls are TRBV6-4 and TRBJ1-5; a possible D gene is TRBD1 (6 bases). The CDR3 runs 14 residues. Between the trimmed V and J ends, which lost 6 bases and 7 bases, there was a span of 16 bases. Germline V CDR1 and CDR2: MRHNA, SNTAGT.

In this sample, this clonotype turned up many times. The gene calls are TRBV11-2 and TRBJ1-1, with a tentative D call TRBD1 (6 bases). CDR3 length: 21 amino acids. Germline CDR1 and CDR2: SGHAT and FQNNGV. V was clipped by 2 bases and J by 5 bases, with 33 bases between them. CDR3 sequence reads: CASSLRGGLSRPSSQLTEAFF. The CDR3, as DNA: TGTGCCAGCAGCTTACGGGGGGGGCTGAGTCGTCCGTCCAGCCAGTTAACTGAAGCTTTCTTT. Full variable domain (outside the CDR3, taken from reference TRBV11-2 and TRBJ1-1): EAGVAQSPRYKIIEKRQSVAFWCNPISGHATLYWYQQILGQGPKLLIQFQNNGVVDDSQLPKDRFSAERLKGVDSTLKIQPAKLEDSAVYLCASSLRGGLSRPSSQLTEAFFGQGTRLTVV.

In this sample, this clonotype turned up a few times. The CDR3: CASSLVGVHNEQFF. For the CDR3, the DNA is TGCGCCAGCAGCTTGGTTGGGGTGCACAATGAGCAGTTCTTC. The chain combines TRBV5-1 with TRBJ2-1; D gene unclear. V lost 0 bases, J lost 5 bases, and 9 bases lay in between. Germline assignment: CDR1 SGHRS and CDR2 YFSETQ. This CDR3 is built from 14 residues.

The chain employs TRBV4-1 and TRBJ2-1; D might be TRBD2 (6 bases). The CDR3 loop spans 16 amino acids. The V end lost 5 bases, the J end lost 9 bases, and 23 bases lay between the germline ends. Germline V CDR1 and CDR2: MGHRA, YSYEKL. CDR3 region: CASSLTGTPFSGEQFF. CDR3 DNA sequence: TGCGCCAGCAGCTTAACCGGGACTCCGTTTTCGGGTGAGCAGTTCTTC.

This clonotype has ten or more counts. V is TRBV7-8 and J is TRBJ2-3; D might be TRBD1 (6 bases). This CDR3 comprises 17 residues. The V gene lost 5 bases and the J gene lost 6 bases, with 24 bases spanning the gap. Germline V CDR1 and CDR2: SGHVS, FQNEAQ. CDR3 region: CASSHRSRDILGDTQYF. CDR3 DNA: TGTGCCAGCAGCCATCGTAGCCGGGACATCTTAGGGGATACGCAGTATTTT.

This clonotype appeared many times. CDR3 amino acids: CASRRGGTEAFF. In DNA form, the CDR3 reads TGTGCCAGCAGGAGGGGAGGAACTGAAGCTTTCTTT. This chain uses TRBV13 with TRBJ1-1; D may be TRBD1 (5 bases). With 6 bases removed from V and 5 bases from J, the gap between germline ends came to 10 bases. Per the germline V gene, CDR1 is PRHDT and CDR2 is FYEKMQ (reference sequence). The CDR3 has 12 residues.

This clonotype showed up many times. The chain uses TRBV20-1 and TRBJ2-2; D is uncertain. CDR1 is DFQATT, CDR2 SNEGSKA, per germline (reference sequence). The ends were cut back, 5 bases at V and 0 bases at J, with 16 bases in the middle. This CDR3 region has 16 residues. The CDR3 loop reads CSAESTETANTGELFF. The CDR3 region has the DNA TGCAGTGCTGAGTCCACCGAAACAGCGAACACCGGGGAGCTGTTTTTT.

This clonotype was counted at least ten times. The chain has TRBV12-3 or TRBV12-4 and TRBJ2-5, with a weak D call TRBD2 (6 bases). Trimming removed 6 bases at V and 3 bases at J, with 11 bases between. This CDR3 has 13 residues. The CDR3 region is CASSWTGEETQYF. Here the CDR3 DNA reads TGTGCCAGCAGCTGGACGGGAGAAGAGACCCAGTACTTC.

CDR3 coding DNA: TGCAGTGCTCCAGATAACGACAGGGGGCCGGCCGGCTACACCTTC. Encoded protein: CSAPDNDRGPAGYTF. The chain links TRBV20-1 to TRBJ1-2, with TRBD1 matching over 10 bases. The CDR3 length is 15 residues. Trimming at V came to 5 bases and at J to 8 bases, leaving 14 bases not matched to a gene. The germline CDR1 and CDR2 sequences are DFQATT and SNEGSKA (reference sequence).